This TCR beta chain emerged from a study of blood T cell repertoires in COVID-19. In the study overall: Whether acute or convalescent, the COVID-19 samples came from the United States, Italy and Spain. T cells, B-cell-depleted T cells, or PBMCs provided the cDNA or gDNA that served as material.

Original methodology: Reference gene primer amplification gave estimated nucleated cell counts. Sequenced by immunoSEQ multiplex PCR; TCRdb stores in-frame clones only, minus some. V and J calls and clone size come straight from that table; D and trimming were deduced from the DNA. The sample shows 68,000 or so clones, about 83% of them seen only once. The table lists this clone with a few counts. The CDR3 length is 17 residues. CDR1 is MDHEN, CDR2 SYDVKM, per germline. J gave up 1 base and V 1 base, and 2 bases lay outside the gene matches. This receptor was taken from a human donor in a cohort sampled during active COVID-19. The chain couples TRBV28 to TRBJ2-7, with TRBD2 matching over 15 bases. The sequenced sample was peripheral blood. CDR3 bases: TGTGCCAGCAGTTTATCGGGACTAGCGGGAGGTTCCTACGAGCAGTACTTC. Its translation is CASSLSGLAGGSYEQYF.